This T cell receptor beta chain was identified during a study of blood T cell repertoires in COVID-19. Study-level information: Sites across the United States, Italy and Spain contributed samples from acute and convalescent COVID-19. The analysed material was cDNA or gDNA that came from T cells, B-cell-depleted T cells, or PBMCs.

In the study's own analysis: From reference gene primer amplification, estimates of nucleated cell counts were derived. Sequencing was performed with immunoSEQ multiplex PCR; in TCRdb, only in-frame clones are kept and a portion is missing. That table gives V, J and clone size, and the DNA gave D and trimming. Here the sample spans tens of thousands of clones, around 83% being singletons. Germline assignment: CDR1 SGDLS and CDR2 YYNGEE. V lost 0 bases and J 5 bases, leaving 15 bases between the germline ends. The CDR3 runs to 15 residues. This TCR was recovered from a man aged 45 to 65 with active COVID-19. The chain uses TRBV9 and TRBJ2-7; weak D call: TRBD1 (7 bases). Sequencing was done on a sample of peripheral blood. The CDR3 bases are TGTGCCAGCAGCGTAGGCCATCCCAGGGGGGACGAGCAGTACTTC. Protein: CASSVGHPRGDEQYF.